This T cell receptor beta chain was identified during a study of shared clonotypes between healthy human individuals. This clone was seen more than once but under ten times. The CDR3 extends over 14 amino acids. V was pared by 0 bases and J by 2 bases, with 8 bases between. Germline V lookup: CDR1 SGHNT, CDR2 YYREEE (reference sequence). Profiled with immunoSEQ multiplex PCR; TCRdb holds only in-frame clones, not every one. In the table there are 1,100,000 or so clones, approximately 78% of which are singletons. The sample was memory CD4+ T cells from PBMCs. Documented subset: CD45RA-negative fraction. The receptor was isolated from a man in his late teens or twenties in good health. Some clones in this sample may be carry-over from other donors' samples. The rearrangement links TRBV5-4 to TRBJ2-5; the D is unclear. In DNA form, the CDR3 reads TGTGCCAGCAGCTTGGTCAGCACTCAAGAGACCCAGTACTTC. This sequence encodes CASSLVSTQETQYF.